This TCR beta chain derives from a study of T-cell reconstitution after alpha-beta-depleted transplantation in children. The library targeted TCRbeta and was prepared with unique molecular identifiers. TCRdb itself ran the PCR reads through MiXCR, one entry per CDR3 protein. The table shows about 440,000 distinct CDR3 sequences, with 43% occurring only once. Germline loops: CDR1 ENHRY, CDR2 SYGVKD. The CDR3 consists of 14 residues. With 3 bases removed from V and 4 bases from J, the gap between germline ends came to 12 bases. The chain links TRBV10-3 to TRBJ2-5; D uncertain. This specimen was PBMCs, taken before TCRalphabeta/CD19-depleted stem cell transplant. The sequence was obtained from a girl aged 2-10 years with aplastic anemia, due to receive a stem cell transplant. The CDR3 protein is CAISDMFGGETQYF. The CDR3, as DNA: TGTGCCATCAGTGACATGTTTGGCGGAGAGACCCAGTACTTC.